This record covers a single TCR beta chain. This sample is part of a study of T cell responses to AZD1222 COVID-19 vaccine. Germline-derived CDR1 and CDR2 are MNHEY and SVGAGI. Trimming shortened V by 6 bases and J by 6 bases, and 8 bases separated the two germline ends. This CDR3 has 11 amino acids. Second-dose timings of about 4 or about 12 weeks were pooled. The table came from immunoSEQ multiplex PCR; TCRdb's copy has only in-frame clones and leaves some out. The sample shows about 180,000 clones, around nine tenths of them seen only once. This chain joins TRBV6-5 and TRBJ1-2; D is uncertain. This clonotype originated in an adult who received the AZD1222 COVID-19 vaccine. Sample: peripheral blood, taken 28 days after the second AZD1222 dose. Here the CDR3 reads CASSYSHGYTF. DNA for the CDR3: TGTGCCAGCAGCTATAGCCATGGCTACACCTTC.